The 9 T cell receptor beta chains in this list originate from one sample, sequenced in a study of a mutant IDH1 vaccine in newly diagnosed glioma. Their antigen targets remain unknown. Time point meaning: week 35, safety follow-up. Every single dose of the vaccine, 300 ug of mutant IDH1 20-mer peptide, came with topical imiquimod. Repertoires were generated with immunoSEQ multiplex PCR, while TCRdb's copy carries only in-frame clones and drops some. The sample has 34,000 or so clones, around 80% seen once. Sequencing used PBMCs, obtained from a glioma patient whose treatment included an IDH1 peptide vaccine. The receptors here all came from a woman in her 40s with glioma.

J is TRBJ2-3 and V is TRBV10-1, with a weak D call TRBD1 (6 bases). Trimming stripped 0 bases from V and 4 bases from J, with 8 bases between. Per germline, CDR1 WNHNN and CDR2 SYGVQD (reference sequence). The CDR3 spans 14 residues. The CDR3 nucleotides read TGCGCCAGCAGTGAGTCTACAGGGTCAGATACGCAGTATTTT. It translates to CASSESTGSDTQYF.

The rearrangement uses TRBV6-5 and TRBJ2-5; tentatively, D is TRBD1 (6 bases). V lost 1 base and J lost 5, with 17 bases in between. CDR1 is MNHEY and CDR2 is SVGAGI in the germline V gene. The CDR3 spans 16 residues. CDR3 nucleotides: TGTGCCAGCAGTTACTTCTCAGGGGCCCCGGAGGAGACCCAGTACTTC. It specifies CASSYFSGAPEETQYF.

The V call is TRBV9, the J call TRBJ2-7; 9 nucleotides agree with TRBD1. The length of the CDR3 is 13 residues. The germline CDR1 and CDR2 sequences are SGDLS and YYNGEE. V dropped 8 bases and J dropped 1; count of bases not matched to a gene: 4. CDR3 region: CASGGQGSYEQYF. The CDR3 nucleotides read TGTGCCAGTGGCGGACAGGGGTCCTACGAGCAGTACTTC.

The V call is TRBV18, the J call TRBJ1-2, with 10 bases identical to TRBD1. Germline values: CDR1 KGHSH, CDR2 LQKENI. Trimming cost V 3 bases and J 4 bases; bases outside gene matches: 8. The CDR3 consists of 16 residues. The CDR3 nucleotides are TGTGCCAGCTCACCCCCCGGGACAGGGGAGAGCTATGGCTACACCTTC. Its protein product is CASSPPGTGESYGYTF.

The V and J genes are TRBV9 and TRBJ2-5, with a tentative D call TRBD2 (6 bases). Trimming cost V 3 bases and J 1 base, with 19 bases left between them. CDR1 and CDR2 (germline): SGDLS, YYNGEE. The CDR3 consists of 17 residues. This CDR3 is CASSGRGSGVGQETQYF. CDR3 bases: TGTGCCAGCAGCGGCCGGGGGTCCGGGGTTGGCCAAGAGACCCAGTACTTC.

The V and J genes are TRBV27 and TRBJ1-6; TRBD1 aligns across 7 bases. This CDR3 contains 15 residues. Germline loops: CDR1 MNHEY, CDR2 SMNVEV (reference sequence). The V and J ends lost 6 bases and 7 bases, in that order; junction bases with no gene match: 9. CDR3 protein: CASSPLTGPNSPLHF. The CDR3 DNA is TGTGCCAGCAGCCCCTTGACAGGGCCAAATTCACCCCTCCACTTT.

This clone has only a few counts. The V gene is TRBV25-1, the J gene TRBJ1-6; tentative D call: TRBD1 (5 bases). Germline V gene data show CDR1 as MGHDK and CDR2 as SYGVNS. This CDR3 contains 16 residues. The V end was cut by 3 bases, the J end by 7 bases, with 16 bases between. The CDR3 sequence: CASSDRLQGGNSPLHF. CDR3 nucleotides: TGTGCCAGCAGTGACCGCCTGCAGGGAGGGAATTCACCCCTCCACTTT.

The chain links TRBV5-1 to TRBJ1-2, with 10 nucleotides matching TRBD1. The CDR3 is 16 amino acids. J gave up 2 bases and V 0 bases, and 4 bases lay outside the gene matches. CDR1 SGHRS and CDR2 YFSETQ come from the germline V gene. The CDR3 DNA follows: TGCGCCAGCAGCTTGGGTCTGGGACAGGGGAACTATGGCTACACCTTC. As protein: CASSLGLGQGNYGYTF.

This chain connects TRBV7-9 to TRBJ2-5, with TRBD1 matching 11 bases. Per germline, CDR1 SEHNR and CDR2 FQNEAQ (reference sequence). CDR3 length: 16 amino acids. Trimming took 9 bases from V and 4 from J; bases not matched to a gene: 13. The CDR3 region is CASLPTGTGGLETQYF. The DNA for the CDR3 is TGTGCCAGTCTACCCACCGGGACAGGGGGTTTAGAGACCCAGTACTTC.